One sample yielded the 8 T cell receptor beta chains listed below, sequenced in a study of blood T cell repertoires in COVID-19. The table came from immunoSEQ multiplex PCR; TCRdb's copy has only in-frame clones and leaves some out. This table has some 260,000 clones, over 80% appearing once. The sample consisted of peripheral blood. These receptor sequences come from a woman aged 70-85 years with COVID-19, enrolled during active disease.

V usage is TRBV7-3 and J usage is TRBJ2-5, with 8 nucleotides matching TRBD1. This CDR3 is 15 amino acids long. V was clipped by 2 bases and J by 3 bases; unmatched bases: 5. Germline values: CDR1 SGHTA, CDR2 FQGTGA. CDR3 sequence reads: CASSLGTGWKETQYF. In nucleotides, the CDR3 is TGTGCCAGCAGCTTAGGGACAGGCTGGAAAGAGACCCAGTACTTC.

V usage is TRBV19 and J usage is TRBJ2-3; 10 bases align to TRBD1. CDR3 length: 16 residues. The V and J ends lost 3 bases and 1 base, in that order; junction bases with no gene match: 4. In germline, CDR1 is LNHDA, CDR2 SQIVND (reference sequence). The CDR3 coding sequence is TGTGCCAGTAGTATCTCTGGGACAGGGGGCACAGATACGCAGTATTTT. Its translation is CASSISGTGGTDTQYF. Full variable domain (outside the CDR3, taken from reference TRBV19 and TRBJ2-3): DGGITQSPKYLFRKEGQNVTLSCEQNLNHDAMYWYRQDPGQGLRLIYYSQIVNDFQKGDIAEGYSVSREKKESFPLTVTSAQKNPTAFYLCASSISGTGGTDTQYFGPGTRLTVL.

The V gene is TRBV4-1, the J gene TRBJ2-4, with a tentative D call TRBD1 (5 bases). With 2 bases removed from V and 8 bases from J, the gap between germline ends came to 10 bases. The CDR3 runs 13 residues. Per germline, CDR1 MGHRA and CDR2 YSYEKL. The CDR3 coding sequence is TGCGCCAGCAGCCAACCAGGGCTGGACATTCAGTACTTC. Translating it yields CASSQPGLDIQYF.

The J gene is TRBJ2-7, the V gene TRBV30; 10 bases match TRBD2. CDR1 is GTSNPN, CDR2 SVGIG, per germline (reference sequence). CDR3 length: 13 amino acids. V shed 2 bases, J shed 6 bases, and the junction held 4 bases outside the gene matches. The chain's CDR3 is CAWSSGLAIEQYF. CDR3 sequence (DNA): TGTGCCTGGAGTTCGGGACTAGCGATCGAGCAGTACTTC.

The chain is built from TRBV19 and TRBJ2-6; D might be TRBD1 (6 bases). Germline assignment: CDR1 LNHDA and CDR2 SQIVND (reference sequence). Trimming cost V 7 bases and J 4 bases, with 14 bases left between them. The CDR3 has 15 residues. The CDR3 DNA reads TGTGCCAGTACCCCGGACAGTTCCGGGGCCAACGTCCTGACTTTC. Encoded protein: CASTPDSSGANVLTF.

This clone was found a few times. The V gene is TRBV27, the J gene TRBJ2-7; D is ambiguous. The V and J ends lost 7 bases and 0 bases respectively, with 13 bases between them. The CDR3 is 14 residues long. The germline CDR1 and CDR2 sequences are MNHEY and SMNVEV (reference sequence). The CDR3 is CASKRTPSSYEQYF. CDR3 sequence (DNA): TGTGCCAGCAAACGCACACCAAGCTCCTACGAGCAGTACTTC.

The CDR3 DNA reads TGTGCCAGTAGCGTCCGTATGAGCGGCAATCAGCCCCAGCATTTT. Its translation: CASSVRMSGNQPQHF. This chain connects TRBV19 to TRBJ1-5; no clear D gene. The germline V gene has CDR1 LNHDA and CDR2 SQIVND (reference sequence). This CDR3 has 15 amino acids. V dropped 6 bases and J dropped 2 bases, with 14 bases sitting between them.

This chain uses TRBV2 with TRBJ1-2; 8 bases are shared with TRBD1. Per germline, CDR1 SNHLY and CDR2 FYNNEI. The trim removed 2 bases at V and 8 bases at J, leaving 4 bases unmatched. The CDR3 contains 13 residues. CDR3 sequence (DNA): TGTGCCAGCAGTGAACAGGACAGGGACGGCTACACCTTC. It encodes CASSEQDRDGYTF.